This T cell receptor beta chain was found in a study of T cell repertoires in cytomegalovirus infection. Across the whole study: Indicated by public TCR beta signatures were CMV infection and matching HLA type.

V dropped 2 bases and J dropped 0; count of bases not matched to a gene: 19. Germline CDR1 and CDR2: SGHVS and FQNEAQ. CDR3 length: 21 amino acids. TCRdb re-derived calls from the reads in MiXCR, one entry per CDR3 protein. Among 100,000 or so distinct CDR3 sequences, under 50% were seen once, and the ten largest hold just under 75%. General study results and limits: Individuals carrying CMV plus the relevant HLA were identified by cumulative frequency of public TCR beta families.

This clonotype was found once. Its antigen is unidentified. The V gene is TRBV7-8, the J gene TRBJ2-1; TRBD2 matches at 7 bases. The sequence was collected from a human donor in good health (CMV status not recorded). Some clones in this sample may be carry-over from other donors' samples. The sequencing used CD8+ T cells from cultured PBMCs, collected from culture after CMV antigen stimulation. The CDR3 bases are TGTGCCAGCAGCTTACCCCAGGGTGGTGGGGGGGGGGTCCGCTCCTACAATGAGCAGTTCTTC. It codes for CASSLPQGGGGGVRSYNEQFF.